This record covers a single TCR beta chain. The antigen is undetermined. The CDR3 length is 16 residues. V was cut by 7 bases and J by 8 bases, with 23 bases left in between. Germline V gene lookup returns CDR1 MGHDK and CDR2 SYGVNS. Clones were read by immunoSEQ multiplex PCR, and TCRdb kept only the in-frame ones, dropping some. The sample records around 32,000 clones, 88% being singletons. The source of the sample is a study of PD-1 blockade in classical Hodgkin lymphoma. As for time point: newly diagnosed, previously untreated cHL patient sample. Magnetic negative selection of thawed PBMCs was the method by which CD4+ T cells were purified. Newly diagnosed, untreated classical Hodgkin lymphoma PBMCs served as comparison. Overall study findings and caveats: A reduction in baseline TCR diversity was reportedly seen in newly diagnosed patients relative to healthy donors. Possible causes of repertoire differences, disease activity or prior therapy, remain undefined.

The origin of this receptor is a human donor with classical Hodgkin lymphoma. The chain links TRBV25-1 to TRBJ1-4; D is perhaps TRBD1 (6 bases). The sample comprised CD4+ T cells from blood. In DNA form, the CDR3 reads TGTGCCAGCAAGGGGTTTGGGGGCCTTGCATCCGAAAAACTGTTTTTT. It is translated as CASKGFGGLASEKLFF.